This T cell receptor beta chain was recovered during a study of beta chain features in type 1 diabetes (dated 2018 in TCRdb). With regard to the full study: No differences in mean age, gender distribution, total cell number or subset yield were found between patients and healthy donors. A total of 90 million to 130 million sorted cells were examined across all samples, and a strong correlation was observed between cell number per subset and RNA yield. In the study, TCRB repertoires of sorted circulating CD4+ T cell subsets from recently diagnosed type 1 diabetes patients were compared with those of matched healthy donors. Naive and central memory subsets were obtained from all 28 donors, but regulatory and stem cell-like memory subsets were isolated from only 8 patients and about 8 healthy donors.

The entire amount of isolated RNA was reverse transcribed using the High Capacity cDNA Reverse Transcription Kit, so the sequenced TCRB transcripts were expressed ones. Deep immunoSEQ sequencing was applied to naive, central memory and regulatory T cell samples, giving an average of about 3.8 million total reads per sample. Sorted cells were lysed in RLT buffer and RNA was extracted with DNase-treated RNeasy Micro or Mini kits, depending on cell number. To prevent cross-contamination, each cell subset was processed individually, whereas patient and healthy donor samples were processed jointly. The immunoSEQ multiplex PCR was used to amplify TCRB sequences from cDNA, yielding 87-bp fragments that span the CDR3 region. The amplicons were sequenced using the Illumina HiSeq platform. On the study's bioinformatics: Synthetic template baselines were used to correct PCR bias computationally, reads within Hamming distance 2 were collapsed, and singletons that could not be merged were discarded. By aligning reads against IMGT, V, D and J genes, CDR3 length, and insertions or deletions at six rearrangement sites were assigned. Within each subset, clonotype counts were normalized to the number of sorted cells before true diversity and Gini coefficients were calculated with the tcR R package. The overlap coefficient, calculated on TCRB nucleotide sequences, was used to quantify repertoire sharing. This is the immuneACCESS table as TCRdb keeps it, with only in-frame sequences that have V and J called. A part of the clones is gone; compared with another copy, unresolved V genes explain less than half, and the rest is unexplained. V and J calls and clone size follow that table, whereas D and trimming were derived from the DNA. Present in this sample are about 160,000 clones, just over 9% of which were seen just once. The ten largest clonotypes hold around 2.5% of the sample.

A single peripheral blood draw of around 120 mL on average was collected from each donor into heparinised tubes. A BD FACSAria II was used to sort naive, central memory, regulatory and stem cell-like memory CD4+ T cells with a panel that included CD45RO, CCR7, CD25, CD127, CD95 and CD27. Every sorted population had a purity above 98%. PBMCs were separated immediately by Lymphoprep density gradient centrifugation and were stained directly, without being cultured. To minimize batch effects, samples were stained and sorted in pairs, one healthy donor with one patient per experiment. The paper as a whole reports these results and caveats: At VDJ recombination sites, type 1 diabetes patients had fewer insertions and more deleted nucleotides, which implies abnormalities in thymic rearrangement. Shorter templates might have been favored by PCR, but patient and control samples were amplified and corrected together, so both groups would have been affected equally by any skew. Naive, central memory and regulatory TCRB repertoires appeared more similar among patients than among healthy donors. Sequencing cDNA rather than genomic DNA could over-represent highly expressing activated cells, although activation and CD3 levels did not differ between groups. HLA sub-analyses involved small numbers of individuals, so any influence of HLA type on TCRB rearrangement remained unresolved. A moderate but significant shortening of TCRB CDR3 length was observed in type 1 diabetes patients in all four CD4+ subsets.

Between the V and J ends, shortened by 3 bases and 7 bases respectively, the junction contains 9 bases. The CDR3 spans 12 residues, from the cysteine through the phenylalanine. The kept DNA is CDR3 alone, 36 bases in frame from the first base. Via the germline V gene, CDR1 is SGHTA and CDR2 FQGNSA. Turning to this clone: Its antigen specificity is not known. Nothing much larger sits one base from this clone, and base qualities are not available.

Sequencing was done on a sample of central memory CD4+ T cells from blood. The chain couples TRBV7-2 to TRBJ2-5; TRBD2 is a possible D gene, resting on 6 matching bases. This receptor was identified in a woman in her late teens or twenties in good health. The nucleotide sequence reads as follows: TGTGCCAGCAGCTTGTTCGGGGGGACCCAGTACTTC. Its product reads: CASSLFGGTQYF.